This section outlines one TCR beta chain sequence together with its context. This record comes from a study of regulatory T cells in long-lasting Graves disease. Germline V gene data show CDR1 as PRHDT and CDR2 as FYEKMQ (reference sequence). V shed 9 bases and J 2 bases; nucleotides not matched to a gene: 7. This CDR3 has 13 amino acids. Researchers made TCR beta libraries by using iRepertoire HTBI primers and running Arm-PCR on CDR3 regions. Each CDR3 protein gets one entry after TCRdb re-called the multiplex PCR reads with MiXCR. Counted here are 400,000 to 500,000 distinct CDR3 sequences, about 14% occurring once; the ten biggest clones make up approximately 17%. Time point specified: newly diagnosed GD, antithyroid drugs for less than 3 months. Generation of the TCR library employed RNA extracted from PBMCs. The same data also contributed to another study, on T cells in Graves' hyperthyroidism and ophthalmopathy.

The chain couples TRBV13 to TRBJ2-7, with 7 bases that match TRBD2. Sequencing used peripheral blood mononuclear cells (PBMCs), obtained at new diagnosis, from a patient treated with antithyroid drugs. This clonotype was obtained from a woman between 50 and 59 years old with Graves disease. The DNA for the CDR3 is TGTGCCAGTCGAACTAGCGCTACCTACGAGCAGTACTTC. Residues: CASRTSATYEQYF.